These 17 T cell receptor beta chains originate from one sample sequenced in a study of cytomegalovirus exposure and HLA in healthy donors (dated by TCRdb to 2015 to 2018). Libraries came from the immunoSEQ multiplex PCR assay. The multiplex PCR relied on a mix of 60 forward primers for TCR Vbeta segments and 13 reverse primers for TCR Jbeta segments. TCRdb carries this immuneACCESS record with in-frame sequences only. Its versions omit some clonotypes, under half of them owing to an unresolved V gene in the studies checked, with the rest unexplained. For this sample there are fewer than 200,000 clones; 65% to 85% appear just once. About 7% of the sample lies in the top ten. Sequencing input: PBMCs. Every receptor here comes from a young woman in good health and CMV-seropositive.

Here the CDR3 reads CASSVDGRAAGELFF. The CDR3 nucleotides are TGTGCCAGCAGCGTAGACGGCAGGGCGGCCGGGGAGCTGTTTTTT. The V and J genes are TRBV9 and TRBJ2-2, with D possibly being TRBD1 (5 bases). From germline, CDR1 is SGDLS and CDR2 YYNGEE. CDR3 size: 15 residues. Deletions cut 0 bases from V and 6 bases from J, with 12 bases between. The variable domain in full, with the rest retrieved from reference TRBV9 and TRBJ2-2, is DSGVTQTPKHLITATGQRVTLRCSPRSGDLSVYWYQQSLDQGLQFLIQYYNGEERAKGNILERFSAQQFPDLHSELNLSSLELGDSALYFCASSVDGRAAGELFFGEGSRLTVL.

This clone has a handful of counts. V is TRBV29-1 and J is TRBJ1-3; D unclear. Trimming cost V 4 bases and J 4 bases, with 14 bases left between them. This CDR3 comprises 14 residues. Looked up from germline, CDR1 is SQVTM and CDR2 is ANQGSEA. CDR3 DNA: TGCAGCGTTGCCCTACACAGTACCGGAAACACCATATATTTT. Translated, it gives CSVALHSTGNTIYF.

The chain has TRBV7-9 and TRBJ2-1; D remains unclear. This CDR3 has 13 amino acids. Trimming left V 3 bases short and J 5 bases short, with 8 bases between. Germline-derived CDR1 and CDR2 are SEHNR and FQNEAQ (reference sequence). The CDR3 bases are TGTGCCAGCAGCTTGGGCAGCCACAATGAGCAGTTCTTC. It yields the protein CASSLGSHNEQFF.

The chain joins TRBV7-2 to TRBJ2-3, with TRBD1 identical over 8 bases. The CDR3 sequence is 15 residues long. Germline V gives CDR1 SGHTA, CDR2 FQGNSA. The V segment lost 5 bases and the J segment 2 bases; nucleotides outside the gene matches: 6. CDR3 region: CASSTDRVVTDTQYF. The CDR3 coding sequence is TGTGCCAGCAGCACGGACAGGGTTGTCACAGATACGCAGTATTTT.

The genes are TRBV27 and TRBJ2-1; D is possibly TRBD1 (6 bases). Germline V gene lookup returns CDR1 MNHEY and CDR2 SMNVEV (reference sequence). Trimming stripped 6 bases from V and 4 bases from J, with 10 bases between. This CDR3 comprises 13 residues. The CDR3 is CASSQGRYNEQFF. CDR3 DNA: TGTGCCAGCAGCCAGGGGAGATACAATGAGCAGTTCTTC.

The chain recombines TRBV6-5 with TRBJ1-2, with 10 positions matching TRBD1. There are 12 residues in the CDR3. V shed 4 bases and J 8 bases; nucleotides not matched to a gene: 1. Germline CDR1 and CDR2: MNHEY and SVGAGI. The DNA of the CDR3 is TGTGCCAGCAGTTCGGACAGGGGGGGCTACACCTTC. This translates into CASSSDRGGYTF.

This rearrangement joins TRBV10-2 to TRBJ2-4, with TRBD2 matching 8 bases. The CDR3 is 17 amino acids. From germline, CDR1 is WSHSY and CDR2 SAAADI. V was pared by 0 bases and J by 1 base, with 5 bases of the junction left unmatched. CDR3 region: CASSESPSGGAKNIQYF. In nucleotides, the CDR3 is TGCGCCAGCAGTGAGTCGCCCAGCGGGGGCGCCAAAAACATTCAGTACTTC.

The CDR3 DNA is TGTGCCAGCAGTGTAAGGAGGGTTTCACCCCTCCACTTT. It is translated as CASSVRRVSPLHF. This rearrangement joins TRBV2 to TRBJ1-6, with D unresolved. The ends were cut back, 4 bases at V and 9 bases at J, with 10 bases in the middle. Germline values: CDR1 SNHLY, CDR2 FYNNEI. The CDR3 covers 13 residues. Full variable domain (rest looked up from reference TRBV2 and TRBJ1-6): EPEVTQTPSHQVTQMGQEVILRCVPISNHLYFYWYRQILGQKVEFLVSFYNNEISEKSEIFDDQFSVERPDGSNFTLKIRSTKLEDSAMYFCASSVRRVSPLHFGNGTRLTVT.

The chain combines TRBV7-8 with TRBJ1-4; D unresolved. Per germline, CDR1 SGHVS and CDR2 FQNEAQ. V lost 5 bases and J lost 6, with 7 bases in between. The CDR3 loop spans 12 amino acids. The CDR3 loop reads CASSPIYEKLFF. The CDR3 nucleotides are TGTGCCAGCAGCCCTATCTATGAAAAACTGTTTTTT.

The rearrangement uses TRBV11-2 and TRBJ2-5, with TRBD2 matching 11 bases. The trim removed 2 bases at V and 1 base at J, leaving 12 bases unmatched. The CDR3 totals 19 residues. Germline V gene lookup returns CDR1 SGHAT and CDR2 FQNNGV. CDR3 sequence (DNA): TGTGCCAGCAGCTTAAGAATAGCTAGCGGGGGGCGGACCCAAGAGACCCAGTACTTC. Its protein product is CASSLRIASGGRTQETQYF.

This clone was recorded once. The chain links TRBV29-1 to TRBJ1-2; the D is unclear. Deletions cut 0 bases from V and 8 bases from J, with 13 bases between. The CDR3 is 13 residues long. The germline V gene encodes CDR1 SQVTM and CDR2 ANQGSEA. CDR3: CSVEDHGVLGYTF. In DNA, the CDR3 is TGCAGCGTTGAAGATCACGGGGTACTCGGCTACACCTTC. The full variable domain, rest sourced from reference TRBV29-1 and TRBJ1-2, is SAVISQKPSRDICQRGTSLTIQCQVDSQVTMMFWYRQQPGQSLTLIATANQGSEATYESGFVIDKFPISRPNLTFSTLTVSNMSPEDSSIYLCSVEDHGVLGYTFGSGTRLTVV.

The rearrangement uses TRBV7-8 and TRBJ1-2; weak D call: TRBD1 (5 bases). This CDR3 region has 14 residues. From germline, CDR1 is SGHVS and CDR2 FQNEAQ. V was cut by 5 bases and J by 7 bases, with 17 bases left in between. CDR3 loop: CASSPGSTLRGYTF. The CDR3 DNA follows: TGTGCCAGCAGCCCAGGGTCCACTCTGCGTGGCTACACCTTC.

J is TRBJ2-5 and V is TRBV4-2; 13 nucleotides agree with TRBD2. V dropped 3 bases and J dropped 3; count of bases not matched to a gene: 4. In germline, CDR1 is LGHNA, CDR2 YNFKEQ. The CDR3 consists of 16 residues. Here the CDR3 DNA reads TGTGCCAGCAGCCAGTCCACTAGCGGGGGGGAAGAGACCCAGTACTTC. Protein: CASSQSTSGGEETQYF.

V and J are TRBV18 and TRBJ2-7, with 7 bases fitting TRBD1. The V gene's germline CDR1 is KGHSH and CDR2 LQKENI. J was trimmed by 1 base and V by 6 bases; bases with no gene match: 12. This CDR3 is built from 16 residues. The CDR3 DNA sequence: TGTGCCAGCTCCCGGGCCGGGACAGTGGATTCCTACGAGCAGTACTTC. It specifies CASSRAGTVDSYEQYF.

The chain employs TRBV5-4 and TRBJ2-7; 8 bases are shared with TRBD2. Germline values: CDR1 SGHNT, CDR2 YYREEE (reference sequence). J lost 2 bases, V lost 0 bases, and 4 bases had no gene match. This CDR3 is built from 15 residues. CDR3 sequence reads: CASSLDGGAAYEQYF. The DNA for the CDR3 is TGTGCCAGCAGCTTGGACGGGGGGGCAGCCTACGAGCAGTACTTC.

The rearrangement uses TRBV29-1 and TRBJ1-1; TRBD1 might be the D (6 bases). The V gene lost 0 bases and the J gene lost 11 bases, with 28 bases spanning the gap. This CDR3 has 17 amino acids. CDR1 and CDR2 (germline): SQVTM, ANQGSEA. CDR3 in DNA: TGCAGCGTTGAAGAGACAGGACGCGGGGGGCCCCACGCTAGGGCTTTCTTT. Translating it yields CSVEETGRGGPHARAFF.

The V call is TRBV5-6, the J call TRBJ2-3, with 11 bases aligning to TRBD2. CDR3 length: 16 amino acids. After removal of 0 bases from V and 5 bases from J, the junction contained 5 bases not matched to a gene. Germline CDR1 and CDR2: SGHDT and YYEEEE. DNA for the CDR3: TGTGCCAGCAGCTTGGTTGGACTAGCGGGTCAAGATACGCAGTATTTT. It yields the protein CASSLVGLAGQDTQYF.